The 15 T cell receptor beta chains below come from one sample, sequenced in a study of monozygotic twins with inflammatory bowel disease. From the 5' RACE reads, TCRdb lists one entry per CDR3 protein and no DNA. The sample totals 440,000 or so distinct CDR3 sequences. The specimen was blood. The source of these receptors is a human donor with ulcerative colitis or Crohn's disease, or a healthy co-twin of an affected twin (not recorded which).

The CDR3: CASSGGLNYGYTF. V is TRBV6-1 and J is TRBJ1-2. CDR3 length equals 13 residues. CDR1 and CDR2 from the germline V gene are MNHNS and SASEGT.

V and J are TRBV5-5 and TRBJ1-2; the D gene TCRdb calls, TRBD1, cannot be checked with no DNA. CDR1 and CDR2 from the germline V gene are SGHKS and YYEKEE (reference sequence). The CDR3 length is 15 residues. CDR3 loop: CASSLSEGAGYGYTF. The complete variable domain, with remaining parts taken from reference TRBV5-5 and TRBJ1-2, reads DAGVTQSPTHLIKTRGQQVTLRCSPISGHKSVSWYQQVLGQGPQFIFQYYEKEERGRGNFPDRFSARQFPNYSSELNVNALLLGDSALYLCASSLSEGAGYGYTFGSGTRLTVV.

J is TRBJ2-1 and V is TRBV20-1; absent DNA, TCRdb's TRBD2 call cannot be checked. This CDR3 spans 16 amino acids. Germline V gene data show CDR1 as DFQATT and CDR2 as SNEGSKA (reference sequence). This chain's CDR3 is CSARDFKTSGGDEQFF.

The V and J genes are TRBV29-1 and TRBJ2-3; lacking DNA, the TRBD2 call made by TCRdb goes unchecked. CDR1 is SQVTM, CDR2 ANQGSEA, per germline. CDR3 length: 13 amino acids. The CDR3 loop reads CSVGLAGPDTQYF.

The rearrangement joins TRBV7-3 to TRBJ1-2; the D call of TRBD1 rests on TCRdb alone, since no DNA is present to check it. Germline lookup yields CDR1 SGHTA and CDR2 FQGTGA. This CDR3 is built from 13 residues. CDR3 loop: CASSRTGGKGYTF. The full variable domain, with the rest looked up from reference TRBV7-3 and TRBJ1-2, is GAGVSQTPSNKVTEKGKYVELRCDPISGHTALYWYRQSLGQGPEFLIYFQGTGAADDSGLPNDRFFAVRPEGSVSTLKIQRTERGDSAVYLCASSRTGGKGYTFGSGTRLTVV.

This chain's CDR3 is CSARWLAETYEQYF. The chain is built from TRBV20-1 and TRBJ2-7; the D call of TRBD2 rests on TCRdb alone, since no DNA is present to check it. Germline lookup yields CDR1 DFQATT and CDR2 SNEGSKA (reference sequence). This CDR3 has 14 amino acids.

The chain employs TRBV29-1 and TRBJ2-1; TCRdb's D call of TRBD1 is untestable without DNA. The germline V gene has CDR1 SQVTM and CDR2 ANQGSEA. CDR3 length equals 16 residues. The chain's CDR3 is CSVPGQGDMLYNEQFF.

The CDR3 here is CASSHRGLTGELFF. The chain couples TRBV27 to TRBJ2-2; as DNA is missing, the TRBD1 call by TCRdb cannot be tested. Looked up from germline, CDR1 is MNHEY and CDR2 is SMNVEV (reference sequence). The CDR3 totals 14 residues.

V is TRBV5-1 and J is TRBJ2-3; the TCRdb call, TRBD1, lacks DNA for checking. CDR3 length equals 16 residues. Germline V gives CDR1 SGHRS, CDR2 YFSETQ. CDR3 sequence reads: CASSSETGRDTDTQYF.

This chain links TRBV5-1 with TRBJ2-7. The CDR3 is 12 residues long. Germline CDR1 and CDR2: SGHRS and YFSETQ. CDR3 sequence: CASAAVSYEQYF.

The gene calls are TRBV20-1 and TRBJ2-4; TCRdb's assignment of TRBD2 cannot be checked, as there is no DNA. The length of the CDR3 is 15 residues. Germline V lookup: CDR1 DFQATT, CDR2 SNEGSKA (reference sequence). The CDR3 loop is CSARSGTSGRNIQYF.

The V call is TRBV6-2 or TRBV6-3, the J call TRBJ1-2. The CDR3 extends over 12 amino acids. Germline V gives CDR1 MNHEY, CDR2 SVGEGT. CDR3 sequence: CASSYSIHGYTF.

V and J are TRBV12-3 or TRBV12-4 and TRBJ2-1; TCRdb selects TRBD2, and the lack of DNA leaves this call unchecked. The CDR3 loop spans 17 amino acids. The CDR3 region is CASSSFGGAGVSNEQFF.

The chain employs TRBV15 and TRBJ1-1. Germline lookup yields CDR1 LNHNV and CDR2 YYDKDF (reference sequence). The CDR3 length is 15 residues. This chain's CDR3 is CATSSGEGLNTEAFF.

V and J are TRBV29-1 and TRBJ2-3; the D call of TRBD2 rests on TCRdb alone, since no DNA is present to check it. The CDR3 spans 14 residues. CDR1 is SQVTM, CDR2 ANQGSEA, per germline. The CDR3 loop reads CSVETGGSTDTQYF.